These T cell receptor beta chains were read from a single sample in a study of T cells after yellow fever vaccination. TCRdb re-called the 5' RACE reads through MiXCR, storing one row per CDR3 protein. The sample holds about 340,000 distinct CDR3 sequences; under 5% are singletons and the top ten take around 24%. Sequenced here: PBMCs, sampled 5 days after the yellow fever booster vaccination. The receptor set was obtained from a man in his late teens or twenties who received the YFV17D yellow fever vaccine. Both conserved end residues are part of each CDR3. A D gene is named only where the DNA matches it firmly. Clone size, where shown, is once, few, many, or a class for clones that have expanded.

>TRBJ1-2|many|TRBV5-1|-
TGCGCCAGCACCTGGGGGTATGACTATGGCTACACCTTC
CASTWGYDYGYTF
>TRBJ2-7|few|TRBV5-4|TRBD2
TGTGCCAGCAGCTTCCGCGGCGGGGGGGCCTACGAGCAGTACTTC
CASSFRGGGAYEQYF
>TRBJ1-2|-|TRBV6-5|TRBD1
TGTGCCAGCAGTTACGCGACAGGGTCCGGTGGCTACACCTTC
CASSYATGSGGYTF
>TRBJ1-1|few|TRBV5-1|TRBD1
TGCGCCAGCAGCAGGAGACAGGGGATCGGCACTGAAGCTTTCTTT
CASSRRQGIGTEAFF
>TRBJ2-6|few|TRBV2|-
TGTGCCAGCAACTCGGGTTGGTCTGGGGCCAACGTCCTGACTTTC
CASNSGWSGANVLTF
>TRBJ1-1|many|TRBV28|TRBD1
TGTGCCACCACGGACAGGGAAGTCAGAGCTTTCTTT
CATTDREVRAFF
>TRBJ1-1|few|TRBV12-3/TRBV12-4|-
TGTGCCAGCAGTGACACGGACACTATGGACCGATTGAACACTGAAGCTTTCTTT
CASSDTDTMDRLNTEAFF
>TRBJ2-1|-|TRBV4-3|-
TGCGCCAGCAGCCAAGGGCCGGACACCGACTACAATGAGCAGTTCTTC
CASSQGPDTDYNEQFF
>TRBJ2-1|-|TRBV3-1|-
TGTGCCAGCAGCCAAGGGGTAGGGTCCTACAATGAGCAGTTCTTC
CASSQGVGSYNEQFF
>TRBJ2-5|few|TRBV11-3|-
TGTGCCAGCAGCTTAGAAGTGCAGACGGGGGACCAAGAGACCCAGTACTTC
CASSLEVQTGDQETQYF
>TRBJ1-5|-|TRBV5-5|-
TGTGCCAGCAGCTTGGTTGTCACTAGGGAAAATCAGCCCCAGCATTTT
CASSLVVTRENQPQHF
>TRBJ1-6|few|TRBV4-2|-
TGTGCCAGCAGCCAAGACATTCGGGCAGGGATAAGTTCACCCCTCCACTTT
CASSQDIRAGISSPLHF
>TRBJ2-2|many|TRBV12-3/TRBV12-4|TRBD2
TGTGCCAGCAGTTTCTTTGGACTAGCGAACACCGGGGAGCTGTTTTTT
CASSFFGLANTGELFF
>TRBJ1-2|-|TRBV5-5|-
TGTGCCAGCAGCTTAAGAGCTTATGGCTACACCTTC
CASSLRAYGYTF
>TRBJ1-2|many|TRBV9|TRBD1
TGTGCCAGCAGCGTAGCGGGGAGGGGGCAACGAGCTAACTATGGCTACACCTTC
CASSVAGRGQRANYGYTF
>TRBJ2-5|many|TRBV5-1|-
TGCGCCAGCAGCTTGAACCTCATCCGGGAAGGTCGGGAGACCCAGTACTTC
CASSLNLIREGRETQYF
>TRBJ2-1|few|TRBV30|TRBD2
TGTGCCTGGAGTCGGGGACTAGCGGGGGAGCAGTTCTTC
CAWSRGLAGEQFF
>TRBJ2-3|few|TRBV4-3|-
TGCGCCAGCAGCCAAGGGTTTTTTCGGGCAGATACGCAGTATTTT
CASSQGFFRADTQYF
>TRBJ2-3|-|TRBV29-1|-
TGCAGCGTGGGAAGTGGGCTCACTCCGGGCGCAGATACGCAGTATTTT
CSVGSGLTPGADTQYF
>TRBJ1-2|-|TRBV4-3|-
TGCGCCAGCAGCCAACCGTCTTCGGATGGCTACACCTTC
CASSQPSSDGYTF
>TRBJ2-1|-|TRBV7-2|TRBD1
TGTGCCAGCAGCTTGTACAGGGGGATCAATGAGCAGTTCTTC
CASSLYRGINEQFF
>TRBJ1-1|-|TRBV27|-
TGTGCCAGCAGTTCCATTACCGGGACCGAGAGCCAAAAAGCTTTCTTT
CASSSITGTESQKAFF
>TRBJ1-1|few|TRBV29-1|TRBD1
TGCAGCGTTCAACGACAGGGGAACACTGAAGCTTTCTTT
CSVQRQGNTEAFF
>TRBJ1-1|few|TRBV7-6|TRBD1
TGTGCCAGCAGCTTACAGGGGGAGGCGAACACTGAAGCTTTCTTT
CASSLQGEANTEAFF
>TRBJ2-3|many|TRBV7-2|-
TGTGCCAGCAGCCGTTCCCGGGACAGCACAGATACGCAGTATTTT
CASSRSRDSTDTQYF
>TRBJ2-2|-|TRBV19|-
TGTGCCAGTAGTATATGGGGGGACGCCGGGGAGCTGTTTTTT
CASSIWGDAGELFF
>TRBJ2-2|few|TRBV7-6|TRBD2
TGTGCCAGCAGCGCCTTGGGGACTAGCACGACCGGGGAGCTGTTTTTT
CASSALGTSTTGELFF
>TRBJ2-5|few|TRBV6-5|TRBD2
TGTGCCAGCAACCCCGCGGGGGGCGAGACCCAGTACTTC
CASNPAGGETQYF
>TRBJ2-5|many|TRBV20-1|TRBD2
TGCAGTGCTCCCTCGGGGACTAGCTGGGCCCAGTACTTC
CSAPSGTSWAQYF
>TRBJ1-1|few|TRBV19|TRBD1
TGTGCCAGTAGTAGAGGACAGGGAGGAAAGAACACTGAAGCTTTCTTT
CASSRGQGGKNTEAFF
>TRBJ2-3|-|TRBV7-9|-
TGTGCCAGCAGCTTAAGCCCGAGGACATTTACAGATACGCAGTATTTT
CASSLSPRTFTDTQYF
>TRBJ2-5|-|TRBV9|-
TGTGCCAGCAGCGTAGGATCCGAGGGGGAGACCCAGTACTTC
CASSVGSEGETQYF
>TRBJ2-4|many|TRBV29-1|-
TGCAGCGTAAGGCTTGGGGAAGCCATTCAGTACTTC
CSVRLGEAIQYF
>TRBJ2-7|few|TRBV12-3/TRBV12-4|TRBD1
TGTGCCAGCAGTTTAGGACAGGGGCAGGAGCAGTACTTC
CASSLGQGQEQYF
>TRBJ2-1|-|TRBV20-1|TRBD2
TGCAGTGCACTAACATCAGCGGGGGGTTCCTACAATGAGCAGTTCTTC
CSALTSAGGSYNEQFF
>TRBJ2-2|many|TRBV5-1|-
TGCGCCAGCAGCTTACGACCGAGGGGCACCGGGGAGCTGTTTTTT
CASSLRPRGTGELFF
>TRBJ2-5|many|TRBV5-1|-
TGCGCCAGCAGCTCGGGACAAGAGACCCAGTACTTC
CASSSGQETQYF
>TRBJ2-7|-|TRBV25-1|TRBD2
TGTGCCAGCAGTCTGTGGGAGGGAGGGGACGAGCAGTACTTC
CASSLWEGGDEQYF
>TRBJ2-1|-|TRBV5-1|-
TGCGCCAGCAGCTTGGCCGGGGCAGACGAGCAGTTCTTC
CASSLAGADEQFF
>TRBJ2-2|few|TRBV3-1|-
TGTGCCAGCAGCCAATGGCGGAACACCGGGGAGCTGTTTTTT
CASSQWRNTGELFF
>TRBJ1-1|many|TRBV3-1|-
TGTGCCAGCACCTTCCCTGGGGGGAGGTACGCTTTCTTT
CASTFPGGRYAFF
>TRBJ2-2|-|TRBV19|-
TGTGCCAGTAGTATTTTATCCGGGTTCACCGGGGAGCTGTTTTTT
CASSILSGFTGELFF
>TRBJ2-3|-|TRBV9|-
TGTGCCAGCAGCGTATCTAGCACAGATACGCAGTATTTT
CASSVSSTDTQYF
>TRBJ2-3|few|TRBV7-2|-
TGTGCCAGCAGCAACAGGGCCACGGCAGATACGCAGTATTTT
CASSNRATADTQYF
>TRBJ1-6|few|TRBV5-1|TRBD1
TGCGCCAGCACCCTCTGGGGACAGCTAAATTCACCCCTCCACTTT
CASTLWGQLNSPLHF
>TRBJ2-3|many|TRBV9|TRBD1
TGTGCCAGCAGCGTGGGGACAGGGGGCAGAGATACGCAGTATTTT
CASSVGTGGRDTQYF
>TRBJ1-5|many|TRBV12-3/TRBV12-4|-
TGTGCCAGCAGTCCGGACAGAGCCAATCAGCCCCAGCATTTT
CASSPDRANQPQHF
>TRBJ1-1|many|TRBV5-1|TRBD1
TGCGCCAGCAGCGAACCAGGGGGCGCGATGAACACTGAAGCTTTCTTT
CASSEPGGAMNTEAFF